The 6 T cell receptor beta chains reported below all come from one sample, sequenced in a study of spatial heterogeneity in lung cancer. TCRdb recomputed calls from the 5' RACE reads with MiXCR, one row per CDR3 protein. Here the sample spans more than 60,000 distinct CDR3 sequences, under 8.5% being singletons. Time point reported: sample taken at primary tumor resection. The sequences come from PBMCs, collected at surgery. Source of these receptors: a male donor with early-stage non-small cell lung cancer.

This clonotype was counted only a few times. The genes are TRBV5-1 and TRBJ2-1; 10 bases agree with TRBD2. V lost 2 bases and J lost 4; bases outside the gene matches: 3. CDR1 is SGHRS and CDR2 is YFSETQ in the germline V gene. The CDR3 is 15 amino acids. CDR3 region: CASSFQRGGYNEQFF. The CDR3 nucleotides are TGCGCCAGCAGCTTCCAGCGGGGGGGATACAATGAGCAGTTCTTC.

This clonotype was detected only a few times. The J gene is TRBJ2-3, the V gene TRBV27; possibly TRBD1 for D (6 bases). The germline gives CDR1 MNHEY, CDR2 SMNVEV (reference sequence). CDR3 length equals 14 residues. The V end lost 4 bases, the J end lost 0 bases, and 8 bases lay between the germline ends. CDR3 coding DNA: TGTGCCAGCAGTTGGACAGCCAGCACAGATACGCAGTATTTT. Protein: CASSWTASTDTQYF.

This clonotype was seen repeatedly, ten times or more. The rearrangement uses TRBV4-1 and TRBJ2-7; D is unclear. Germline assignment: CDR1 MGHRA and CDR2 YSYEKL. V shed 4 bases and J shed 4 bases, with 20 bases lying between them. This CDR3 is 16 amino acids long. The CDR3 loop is CASSRTFGSLVYEQYF. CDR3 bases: TGCGCCAGCAGCCGTACCTTCGGATCCCTAGTGTACGAGCAGTACTTC.

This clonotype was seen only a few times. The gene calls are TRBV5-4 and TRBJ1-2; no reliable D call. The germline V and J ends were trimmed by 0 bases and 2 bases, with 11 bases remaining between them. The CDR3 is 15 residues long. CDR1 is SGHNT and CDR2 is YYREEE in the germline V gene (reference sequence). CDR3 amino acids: CASSLANGMNYGYTF. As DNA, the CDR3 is TGTGCCAGCAGCTTGGCCAACGGAATGAACTATGGCTACACCTTC.

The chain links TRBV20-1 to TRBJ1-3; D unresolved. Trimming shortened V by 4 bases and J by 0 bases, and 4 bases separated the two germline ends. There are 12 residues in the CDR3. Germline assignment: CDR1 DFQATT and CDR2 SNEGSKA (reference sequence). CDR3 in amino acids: CSATFSGNTIYF. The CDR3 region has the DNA TGCAGTGCTACCTTCTCTGGAAACACCATATATTTT.

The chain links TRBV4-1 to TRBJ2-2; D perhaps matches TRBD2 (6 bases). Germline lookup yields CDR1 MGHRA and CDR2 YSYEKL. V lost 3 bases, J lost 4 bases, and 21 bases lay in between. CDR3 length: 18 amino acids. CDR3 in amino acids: CASSHRAEGPGGTGELFF. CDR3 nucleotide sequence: TGCGCCAGCAGCCACCGAGCGGAGGGGCCTGGGGGCACCGGGGAGCTGTTTTTT.